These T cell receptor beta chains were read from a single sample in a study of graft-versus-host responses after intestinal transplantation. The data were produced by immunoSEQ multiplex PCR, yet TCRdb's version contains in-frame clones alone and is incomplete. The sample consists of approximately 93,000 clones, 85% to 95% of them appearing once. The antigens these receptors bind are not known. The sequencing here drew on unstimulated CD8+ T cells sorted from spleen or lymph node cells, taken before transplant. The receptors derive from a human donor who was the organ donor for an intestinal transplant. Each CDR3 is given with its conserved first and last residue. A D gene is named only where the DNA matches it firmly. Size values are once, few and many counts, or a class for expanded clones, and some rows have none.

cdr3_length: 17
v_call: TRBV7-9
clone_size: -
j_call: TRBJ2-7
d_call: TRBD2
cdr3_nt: TGTGCCAGCAGTCCTTCTGAGCGGGAGGTGTGGCCCTACGAGCAGTACTTC
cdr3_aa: CASSPSEREVWPYEQYF

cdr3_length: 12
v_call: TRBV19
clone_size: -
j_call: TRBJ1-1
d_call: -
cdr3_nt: TGTGCCAGTAGTATAGGGAGGACTGAAGCTTTCTTT
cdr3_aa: CASSIGRTEAFF

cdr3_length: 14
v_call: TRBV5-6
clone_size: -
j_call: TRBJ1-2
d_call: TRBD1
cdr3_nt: TGTGCCAGCAGCTTGGTGGGACAGAACTATGGCTACACCTTC
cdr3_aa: CASSLVGQNYGYTF

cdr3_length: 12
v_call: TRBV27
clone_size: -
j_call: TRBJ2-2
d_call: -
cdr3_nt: TGTGCCAGCAGTGTACTCACCGGGGAGCTGTTTTTT
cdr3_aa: CASSVLTGELFF

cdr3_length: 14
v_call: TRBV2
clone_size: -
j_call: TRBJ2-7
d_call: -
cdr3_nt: TGTGCCAGCAGTGAAGCACGGAGAACCTACGAGCAGTACTTC
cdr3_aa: CASSEARRTYEQYF

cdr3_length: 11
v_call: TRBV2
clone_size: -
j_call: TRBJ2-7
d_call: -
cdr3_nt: TGTGCCAGCGATAAGAGCTACGAGCAGTACTTC
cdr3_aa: CASDKSYEQYF

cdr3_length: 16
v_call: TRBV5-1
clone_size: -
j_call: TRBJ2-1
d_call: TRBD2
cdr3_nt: TGCGCCAGCAGCGGGACTAGCGGGAGGGCCATCGATGAGCAGTTCTTC
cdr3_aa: CASSGTSGRAIDEQFF

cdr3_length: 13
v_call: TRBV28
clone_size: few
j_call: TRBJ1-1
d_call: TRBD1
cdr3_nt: TGTGCCAGGCCGGGACAGGGGGCTTATGAAGCTTTCTTT
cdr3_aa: CARPGQGAYEAFF

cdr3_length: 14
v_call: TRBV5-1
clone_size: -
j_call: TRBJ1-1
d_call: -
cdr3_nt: TGCGCCAGCAGCTTGGTGGGCCGGAACACTGAAGCTTTCTTT
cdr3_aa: CASSLVGRNTEAFF

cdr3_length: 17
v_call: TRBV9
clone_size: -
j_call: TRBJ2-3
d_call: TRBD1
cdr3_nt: TGTGCCAGCAGCGCTAACGACAGGGAATCTAGCACAGATACGCAGTATTTT
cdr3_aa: CASSANDRESSTDTQYF

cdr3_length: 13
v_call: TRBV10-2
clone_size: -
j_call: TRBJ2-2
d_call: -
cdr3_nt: TGCGCCACCTGGGACGGGGGTGCCGGGGAGCTGTTTTTT
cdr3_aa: CATWDGGAGELFF

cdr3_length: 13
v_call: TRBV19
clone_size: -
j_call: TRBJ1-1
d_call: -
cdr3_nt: TGTGCCAGTAGTATTTTCGACAGAGAAGAAGCTTTCTTT
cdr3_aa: CASSIFDREEAFF

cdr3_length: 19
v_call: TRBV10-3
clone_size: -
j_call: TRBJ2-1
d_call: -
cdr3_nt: TGTGCCATCAGTGCCTCGCCCCCCGACGACGGGGGACGGTACAATGAGCAGTTCTTC
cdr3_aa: CAISASPPDDGGRYNEQFF

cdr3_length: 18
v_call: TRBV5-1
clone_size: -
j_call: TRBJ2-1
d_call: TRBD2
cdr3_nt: TGCGCCAGCAGCTCCCAGGGGACTAGCCTTTCCTCCTACAATGAGCAGTTCTTC
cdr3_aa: CASSSQGTSLSSYNEQFF

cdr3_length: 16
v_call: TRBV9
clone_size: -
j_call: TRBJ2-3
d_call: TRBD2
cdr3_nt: TGTGCCAGCAGCGCCTTTACGGGACTAGCGGCAGATACGCAGTATTTT
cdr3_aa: CASSAFTGLAADTQYF

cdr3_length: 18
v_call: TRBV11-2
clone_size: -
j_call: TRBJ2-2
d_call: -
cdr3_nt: TGTGCCAGCAGCTTAGATGAGGAGGGACAGTGGTACACCGGGGAGCTGTTTTTT
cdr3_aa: CASSLDEEGQWYTGELFF

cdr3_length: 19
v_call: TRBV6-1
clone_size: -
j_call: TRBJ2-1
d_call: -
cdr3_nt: TGTGCCAGCAGTGTATTCCGGCCGGGGCAGGGGACCGCCTACAATGAGCAGTTCTTC
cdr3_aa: CASSVFRPGQGTAYNEQFF

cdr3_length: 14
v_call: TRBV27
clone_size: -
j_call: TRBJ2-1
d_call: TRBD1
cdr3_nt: TGTGCCAGCGGTTACAGGGGCTCCTACAATGAGCAGTTCTTC
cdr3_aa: CASGYRGSYNEQFF

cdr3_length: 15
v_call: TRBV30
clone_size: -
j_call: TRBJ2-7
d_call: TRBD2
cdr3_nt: TGTGCCTGGAGTGTACCGTCTAGCGGGGCCTACGAGCAGTACTTC
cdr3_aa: CAWSVPSSGAYEQYF

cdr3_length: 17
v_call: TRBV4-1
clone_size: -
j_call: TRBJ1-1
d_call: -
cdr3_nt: TGCGCCAGCAGCCAAGGAAGCAGGGGATGGATGGGCACTGAAGCTTTCTTT
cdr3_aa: CASSQGSRGWMGTEAFF

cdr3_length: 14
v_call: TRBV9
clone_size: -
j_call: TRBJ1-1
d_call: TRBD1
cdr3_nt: TGTGCCAGCAGCTTCCGGGACAGGGCTTCTGAAGCTTTCTTT
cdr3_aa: CASSFRDRASEAFF

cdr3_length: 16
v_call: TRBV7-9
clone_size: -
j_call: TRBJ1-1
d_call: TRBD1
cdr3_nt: TGTGCCAGCAGCTCCCACAGGGGGCGAGGGTTGACTGAAGCTTTCTTT
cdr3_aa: CASSSHRGRGLTEAFF

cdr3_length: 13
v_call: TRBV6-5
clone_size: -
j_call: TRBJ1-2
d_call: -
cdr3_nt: TGTGCCAGCAGTTACTCCGGGTCGGGTGGCTACACCTTC
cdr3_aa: CASSYSGSGGYTF

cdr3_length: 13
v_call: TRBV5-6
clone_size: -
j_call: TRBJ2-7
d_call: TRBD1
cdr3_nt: TGTGCCAGCAGCTTCGGGACAGGCGTATTACAGTACTTC
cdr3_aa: CASSFGTGVLQYF

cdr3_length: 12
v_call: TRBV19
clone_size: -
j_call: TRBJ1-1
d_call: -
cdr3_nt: TGTGCCAGTAGTATTGTAGGGGCTGAAGCTTTCTTT
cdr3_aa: CASSIVGAEAFF

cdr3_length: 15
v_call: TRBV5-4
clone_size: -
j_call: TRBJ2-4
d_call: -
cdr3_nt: TGTGCCAGCAGCTTCAAACGGGAAACCCGAAACATTCAGTACTTC
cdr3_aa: CASSFKRETRNIQYF

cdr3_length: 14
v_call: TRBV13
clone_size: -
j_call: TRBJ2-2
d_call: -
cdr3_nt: TGTGCCAGCAGCTTAGACTTTAACACCGGGGAGCTGTTTTTT
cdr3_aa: CASSLDFNTGELFF

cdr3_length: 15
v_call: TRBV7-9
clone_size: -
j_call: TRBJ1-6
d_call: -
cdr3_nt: TGTGCCAGCAGCGGAAGGCAGGGGCTTAATCCACCCCTCCACTTT
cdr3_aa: CASSGRQGLNPPLHF

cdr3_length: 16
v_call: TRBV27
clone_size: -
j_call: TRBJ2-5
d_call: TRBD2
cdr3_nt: TGTGCCAGCAGTTCCTTCGGGACTAGCGGGATGGAGACCCAGTACTTC
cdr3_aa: CASSSFGTSGMETQYF

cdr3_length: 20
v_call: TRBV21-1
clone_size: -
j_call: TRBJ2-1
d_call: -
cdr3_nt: TGTGCCAGCAGCAAAAGGGGCCTCCTCTCGTTGATGGTCTCCTACAATGAGCAGTTCTTC
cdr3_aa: CASSKRGLLSLMVSYNEQFF

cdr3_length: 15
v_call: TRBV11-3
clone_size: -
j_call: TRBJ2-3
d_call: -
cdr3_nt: TGTGCCAGCAGGTTCAGGGCCTTTAGCACAGATACGCAGTATTTT
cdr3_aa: CASRFRAFSTDTQYF

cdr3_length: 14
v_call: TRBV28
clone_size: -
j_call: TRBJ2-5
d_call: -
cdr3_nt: TGTGCCAGCAGTTTCCCAGGTGCCTTTGAGACCCAGTACTTC
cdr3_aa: CASSFPGAFETQYF

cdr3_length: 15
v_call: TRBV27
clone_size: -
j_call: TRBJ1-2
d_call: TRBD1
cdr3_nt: TGTGCCAGCAGTCCAATCGGGACAGGGAACTATGGCTACACCTTC
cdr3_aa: CASSPIGTGNYGYTF

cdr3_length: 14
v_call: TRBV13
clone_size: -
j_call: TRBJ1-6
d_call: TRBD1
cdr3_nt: TGTGCCAGCAGCGCGGGACAGGGTAATTCGCCCCTCCACTTT
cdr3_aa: CASSAGQGNSPLHF

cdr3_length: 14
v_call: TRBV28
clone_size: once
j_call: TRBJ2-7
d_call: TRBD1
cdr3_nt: TGTGCCAGCAGTTTCGACAGGGGGCTTTTCGAGCAGTACTTC
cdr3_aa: CASSFDRGLFEQYF

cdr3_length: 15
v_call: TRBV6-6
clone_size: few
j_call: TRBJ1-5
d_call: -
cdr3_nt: TGTGCCAGCAGTACCCTCAGGACAGTTTATCAGCCCCAGCATTTT
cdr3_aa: CASSTLRTVYQPQHF

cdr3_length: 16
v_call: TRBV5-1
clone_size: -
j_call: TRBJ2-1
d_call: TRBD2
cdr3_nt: TGCGCCAGCAGCTCAACGGGACTAGCGGTATACAATGAGCAGTTCTTC
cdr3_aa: CASSSTGLAVYNEQFF